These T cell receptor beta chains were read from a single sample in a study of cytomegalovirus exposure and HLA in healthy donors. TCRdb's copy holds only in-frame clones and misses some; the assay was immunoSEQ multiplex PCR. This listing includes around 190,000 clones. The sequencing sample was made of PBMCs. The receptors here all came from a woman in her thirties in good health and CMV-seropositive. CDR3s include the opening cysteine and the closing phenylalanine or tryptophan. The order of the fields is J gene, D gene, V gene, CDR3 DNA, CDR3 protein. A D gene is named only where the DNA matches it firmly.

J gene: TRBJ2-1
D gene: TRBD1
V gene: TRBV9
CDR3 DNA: TGTGCCAGCAGCGTAGCTTCAGGGGGCGCGTACAATGAGCAGTTCTTC
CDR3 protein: CASSVASGGAYNEQFF

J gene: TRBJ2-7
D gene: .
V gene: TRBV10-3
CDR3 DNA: TGTGCCAAGGACAGTTCCTTAAGCTACGAGCAGTACTTC
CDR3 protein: CAKDSSLSYEQYF

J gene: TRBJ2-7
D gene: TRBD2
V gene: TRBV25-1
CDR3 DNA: TGTGCCAGCAGTGGTTCGGGGGGGTCCTACGAGCAGTACTTC
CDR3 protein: CASSGSGGSYEQYF

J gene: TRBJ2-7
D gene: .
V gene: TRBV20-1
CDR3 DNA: TGCAGTGCTAGGCAGGGGTACGAGCAGTACTTC
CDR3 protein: CSARQGYEQYF

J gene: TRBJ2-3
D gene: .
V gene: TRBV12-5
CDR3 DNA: TGTGCTAATGGCAGGGAAACAGATACGCAGTATTTT
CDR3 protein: CANGRETDTQYF

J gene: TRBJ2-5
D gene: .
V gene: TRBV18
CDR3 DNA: TGTGCCAGCTCACTCCGAGAGACCCAGTACTTC
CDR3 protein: CASSLRETQYF

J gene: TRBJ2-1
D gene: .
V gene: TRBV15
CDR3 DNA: TGTGCCACCAGCAGAGACAGGGGTTCCAATGAGCAGTTCTTC
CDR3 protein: CATSRDRGSNEQFF

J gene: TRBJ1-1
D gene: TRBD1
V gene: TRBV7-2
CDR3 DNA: TGTGCCAGCAGTCCCTCGGTGGACAGGGTTTACGGCACTGAAGCTTTCTTT
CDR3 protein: CASSPSVDRVYGTEAFF

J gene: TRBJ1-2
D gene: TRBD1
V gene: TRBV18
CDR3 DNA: TGTGCCAGCCCACCACAGCAGGGGGCGGATGGTGGCTACACCTTC
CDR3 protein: CASPPQQGADGGYTF

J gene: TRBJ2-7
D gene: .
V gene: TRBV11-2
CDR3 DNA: TGTGCCAGCAGCTTACTTGCTAGCTTGTACGAGCAGTACTTC
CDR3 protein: CASSLLASLYEQYF

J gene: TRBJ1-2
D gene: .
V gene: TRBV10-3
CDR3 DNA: TGTGCCATCAGTGAACAGGAATATGGCTACACCTTC
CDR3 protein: CAISEQEYGYTF

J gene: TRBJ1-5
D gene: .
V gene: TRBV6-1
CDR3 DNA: TGTGCCAGCAGTGCGACAGCCCGGATAAATAGCAATCAGCCCCAGCATTTT
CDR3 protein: CASSATARINSNQPQHF

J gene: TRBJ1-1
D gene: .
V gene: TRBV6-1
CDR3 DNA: TGTGCCAGCAGTGGCTTACAGGGAGACCCTGAAGCTTTCTTT
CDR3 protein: CASSGLQGDPEAFF

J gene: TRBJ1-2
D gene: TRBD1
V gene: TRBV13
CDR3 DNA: TGTGCCAGCAGCTACGGGGACAGGGGGTTTGGCTACACCTTC
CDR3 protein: CASSYGDRGFGYTF

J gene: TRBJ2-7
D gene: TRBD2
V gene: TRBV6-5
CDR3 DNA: TGTGCCAGCAGTCCGAGCGGGGGGCCGCCCTACGAGCAGTACTTC
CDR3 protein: CASSPSGGPPYEQYF

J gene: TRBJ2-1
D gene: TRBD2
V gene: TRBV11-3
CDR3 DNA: TGTGCCAGCAGCAGGGCCGGGACTAGCGGGTACAATGAGCAGTTCTTC
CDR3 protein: CASSRAGTSGYNEQFF

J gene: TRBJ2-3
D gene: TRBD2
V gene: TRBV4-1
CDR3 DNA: TGCGCCAGCAGCCAGCTAGCGGGGGGCGTAGCGAGCACAGATACGCAGTATTTT
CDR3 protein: CASSQLAGGVASTDTQYF

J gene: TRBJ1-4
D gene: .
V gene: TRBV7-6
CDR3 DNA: TGTGCCAGCAGCTTCCACAGGGACGACGGGGAACTGTTTTTT
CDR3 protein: CASSFHRDDGELFF

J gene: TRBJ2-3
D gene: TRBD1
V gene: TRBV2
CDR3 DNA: TGTGCCAGCAGTGAACCAGGACAGGGGGCTACAGATACGCAGTATTTT
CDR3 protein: CASSEPGQGATDTQYF

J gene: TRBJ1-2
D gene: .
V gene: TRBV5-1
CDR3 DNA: TGCGCCAGCAGACAGGCCTCTAACTATGGCTACACCTTC
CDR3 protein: CASRQASNYGYTF

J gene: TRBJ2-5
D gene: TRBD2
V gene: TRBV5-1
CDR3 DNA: TGCGCCAGCAGCGGGCCTAGCGGGACGGAGACCCAGTACTTC
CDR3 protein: CASSGPSGTETQYF

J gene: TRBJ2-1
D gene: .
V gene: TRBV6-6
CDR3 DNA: TGTGCCAGCAGCCAAGACAGGCCATCCTACAATGAGCAGTTCTTC
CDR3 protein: CASSQDRPSYNEQFF

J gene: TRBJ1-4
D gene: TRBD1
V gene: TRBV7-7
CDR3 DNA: TGTGCCAGCAGCCCGGGGACAGGGGAAGGTGAAAAACTGTTTTTT
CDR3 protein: CASSPGTGEGEKLFF

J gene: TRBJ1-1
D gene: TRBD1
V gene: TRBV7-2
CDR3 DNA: TGTGCCAGCAGCGCCCAGGGGGGGAACACTGAAGCTTTCTTT
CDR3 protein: CASSAQGGNTEAFF

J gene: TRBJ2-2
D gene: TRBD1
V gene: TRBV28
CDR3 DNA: TGTGCCAGCAGTCTCCAGGGGGCAGGCGGGGAGCTGTTTTTT
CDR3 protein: CASSLQGAGGELFF

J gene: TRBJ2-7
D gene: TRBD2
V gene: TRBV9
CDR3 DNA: TGTGCCAGCAGCACGACAGCGGGGAATTACGAGCAGTACTTC
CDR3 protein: CASSTTAGNYEQYF

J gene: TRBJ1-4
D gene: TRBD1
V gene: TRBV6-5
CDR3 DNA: TGTGCCAGCAGTTTACAGGGGGGGATCCCCGAAAAACTGTTTTTT
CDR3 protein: CASSLQGGIPEKLFF

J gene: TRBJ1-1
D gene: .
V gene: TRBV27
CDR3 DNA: TGTGCGGCGGGGGGGGGCTTTGACACTGAAGCTTTCTTT
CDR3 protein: CAAGGGFDTEAFF

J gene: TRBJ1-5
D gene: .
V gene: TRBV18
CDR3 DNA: TGTGCCAGCTCACCAGGGCAGGGCATCGGCAATCAGCCCCAGCATTTT
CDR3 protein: CASSPGQGIGNQPQHF

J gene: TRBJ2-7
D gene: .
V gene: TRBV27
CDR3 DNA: TGTGCCAGCAGTACCGGACTCCAGCAGTACTTC
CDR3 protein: CASSTGLQQYF

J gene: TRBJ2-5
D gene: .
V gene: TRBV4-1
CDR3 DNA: TGCGCCAGCAGCCCCCGGACATCTCAAGAGACCCAGTACTTC
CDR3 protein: CASSPRTSQETQYF

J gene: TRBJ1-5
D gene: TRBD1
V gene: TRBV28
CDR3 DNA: TGTGCCAGCAGTTTGCCGGGACCAGGGACAGGCAGCCAGCCCCAGCATTTT
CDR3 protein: CASSLPGPGTGSQPQHF

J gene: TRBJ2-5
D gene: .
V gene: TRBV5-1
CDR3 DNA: TGCGCCAGCAGGTACGGGTCTCAAGAGACCCAGTACTTC
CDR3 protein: CASRYGSQETQYF

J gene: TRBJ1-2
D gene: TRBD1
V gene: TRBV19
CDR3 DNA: TGTGCCAGTAGTACCGCGGAGGGGGCGCGAGGCTACACCTTC
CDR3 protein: CASSTAEGARGYTF

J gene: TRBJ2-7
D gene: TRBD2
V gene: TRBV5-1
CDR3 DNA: TGCGCCAGCAGCTTTTCCGGGGGGGGGCTGTACTTC
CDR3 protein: CASSFSGGGLYF

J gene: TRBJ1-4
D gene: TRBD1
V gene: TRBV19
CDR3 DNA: TGTGCCAGCCATGGACAGGGGAATGAAAAACTGTTTTTT
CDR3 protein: CASHGQGNEKLFF

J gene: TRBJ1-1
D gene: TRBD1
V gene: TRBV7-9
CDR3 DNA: TGTGCCAGCAGCTATTGGGGGACAGACTACACTGAAGCTTTCTTT
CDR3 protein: CASSYWGTDYTEAFF

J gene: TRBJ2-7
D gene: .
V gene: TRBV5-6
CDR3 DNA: TGTGCCAGCAGCTTTCCGGGGTCCGAGCAGTACTTC
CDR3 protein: CASSFPGSEQYF

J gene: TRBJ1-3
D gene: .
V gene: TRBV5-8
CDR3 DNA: TGTGCCAGCAGCTTACGGAGGGCCGGGGGAAACACCATATATTTT
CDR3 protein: CASSLRRAGGNTIYF